This T cell receptor beta chain appears in the sequencing data of a study of OX40 agonist ivuxolimab in advanced cancers. Across the whole study: Ivuxolimab is a fully human IgG2 antibody that activates OX40 (CD134).

V lost 3 bases to trimming and J lost 3 bases, with 9 bases between them. The germline gives CDR1 MDHEN, CDR2 SYDVKM. The CDR3 runs to 13 residues. Some clones are missing from TCRdb's copy, which holds only in-frame ones; the method was immunoSEQ multiplex PCR. The data contain roughly 100,000 clones, approximately 94% of them singletons. As for this clone: The sample holds other DNA sequences that translate to the same CDR3.

The chain combines TRBV28 with TRBJ2-7, with no clear D. This sample comprised CD4+ or CD8+ T cells sorted from blood, obtained in a trial of the OX40 agonist ivuxolimab. This receptor was taken from an adult with an advanced solid tumor such as melanoma, head and neck, liver or kidney cancer. Written as DNA, the CDR3 is TGTGCCAGCAGTTTGGGCCAGAGCTACGAGCAGTACTTC. It encodes CASSLGQSYEQYF.